This TCR beta chain was obtained from a study of T cell responses to AZD1222 COVID-19 vaccine (dated by TCRdb to 2020 to 2023). At the level of the whole study: TCR sequencing was performed for approximately 240 trial participants, of whom around 210 were given two doses of AZD1222 and about 25 were given two doses of MenACWY control vaccine. Trial participants were enrolled by age into subgroups of 18-55, 56-69 and 70-plus years, and around 150, 29 and 61 TCR-sequenced participants, respectively, were included in these subgroups.

Reading the label with the study, this specimen's time point is: about 28 days (+/-7) after the second vaccine dose. AZD1222 recipients with second doses at about 4 weeks or about 12 weeks were pooled, because spike-specific TCR depth and breadth did not differ between schedules. Samples from vaccinated people were obtained from the UK trials COV001 and COV002, which included a single-blind randomized controlled phase 2/3 trial of AZD1222 (ChAdOx1 nCoV-19) in healthy adults. For TCRbeta chain sequencing, PBMC samples were collected from trial participants at day 0 and at day 28 after the second dose. Regarding this clone: No antigen is known for it. Within one base of it there is no much larger clone, and no base qualities were kept.

The CDR3 regions of human TCRbeta chains were analyzed by immunosequencing. The paper's data handling went like this. TCRs in the repertoires were matched against a reference library of SARS-CoV-2-specific TCRs that had been generated with the MIRA antigen-specificity platform. Breadth meant the fraction of unique TCRs that were SARS-CoV-2-associated, whereas depth meant the fraction of total T cells that were SARS-CoV-2-associated. Using the MIRA data, each spike-specific TCR was assigned both to the spike region to which the TCR was reactive and to a CD4 or CD8 class. Log10-transformed breadth and depth values were compared by one-way ANOVA with Sidak's multiple comparisons tests. The immuneACCESS repertoire file appears here via TCRdb, limited to in-frame rearrangements. These files lack a portion of the clones; in checked studies, under half of the deficit traces to unresolved V genes, and the cause of the others is not known. D and trimming were read from the DNA, whereas the V and J calls and clone size are those reported in that table. Present in this sample are about 200,000 clones, approximately 90% of which were seen just once. In total, the top ten clones hold around 3.6% of the sample.

General findings and caveats noted by the study authors: Epitopes outside the regions mutated in the B.1.351 and B.1.1.7 variants were reportedly recognized by nearly half of the unique spike-specific TCRs. CD4 TCRs associated with the vaccine covered the entire spike protein, and the dominant responses were in regions 160-218 and 743-854. In the small 56-69-year group, the increase in depth fell short of significance, most likely because of low power. Only five to seven AZD1222 recipients were SARS-CoV-2 seropositive at baseline, limiting conclusions about previously exposed vaccinees. After two AZD1222 doses, spike-specific TCR breadth and depth were significantly higher than at day 0 and than in MenACWY recipients. Because no day 14 peak-response samples were available, the repertoires could be characterized only after the peak T cell response. Participants were mostly white British and included more females than males, and it was suggested by the authors that clonal diversity may have been underestimated.

Spanning cysteine to phenylalanine, the CDR3 consists of 13 amino acids. Only CDR3 DNA is held: 39 bases, read in frame from base 1. V is reduced by 5 bases and J by 8 bases, leaving a spacing of 13 bases between them. The germline V gene provides CDR1 MDHEN and CDR2 SYDVKM. The input for sequencing was peripheral blood, taken 28 days after the second AZD1222 dose. The chain employs TRBV28 and TRBJ2-1; the D gene assignment is ambiguous. The sequence was collected from an adult who received the AZD1222 COVID-19 vaccine. The sequenced DNA is TGTGCCAGCAGTCCCCGCCCCACCGATGAGCAGTTCTTC. Translated, it reads CASSPRPTDEQFF.